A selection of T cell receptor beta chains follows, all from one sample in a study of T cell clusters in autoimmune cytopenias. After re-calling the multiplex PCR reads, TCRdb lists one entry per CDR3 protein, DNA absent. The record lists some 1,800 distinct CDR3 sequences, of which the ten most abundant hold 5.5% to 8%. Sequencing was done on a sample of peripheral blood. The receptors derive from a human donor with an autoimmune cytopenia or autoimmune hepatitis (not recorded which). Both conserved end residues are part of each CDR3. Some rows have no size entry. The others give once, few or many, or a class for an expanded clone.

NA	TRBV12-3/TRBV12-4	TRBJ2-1	CASSPGPNEQFF
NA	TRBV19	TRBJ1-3	CASRNRGAGNTIYF
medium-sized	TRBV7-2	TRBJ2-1	CASSPRRGGREEQFF
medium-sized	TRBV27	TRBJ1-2	CASSPRTLQGYTF
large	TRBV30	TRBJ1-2	CAWSGSIYGYTF
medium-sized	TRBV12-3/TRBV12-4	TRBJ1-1	CASSLGGGTGGPEAFF
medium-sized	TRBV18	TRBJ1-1	CASSREDISPGQGTEAFF
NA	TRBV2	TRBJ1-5	CASSGEGNHQPQHF
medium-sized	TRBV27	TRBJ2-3	CASSSAGTGVDTQYF
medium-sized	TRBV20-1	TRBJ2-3	CSATSSSDYTDTQYF
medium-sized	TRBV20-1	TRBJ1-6	CSGKGDRDYSPLHF
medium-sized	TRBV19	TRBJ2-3	CASSKQGTDTQYF
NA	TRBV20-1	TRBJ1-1	CSASRRETEAFF
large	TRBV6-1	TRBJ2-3	CASSRQGTDTQYF
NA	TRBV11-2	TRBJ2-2	CASSPPGKKTGELFF
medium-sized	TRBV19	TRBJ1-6	CASASGQTSNSPLHF
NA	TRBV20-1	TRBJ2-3	CSAPNAGGPTDTQYF
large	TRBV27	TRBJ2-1	CASSALGGHEQFF
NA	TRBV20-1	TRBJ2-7	CSARVGASEAIEQYF
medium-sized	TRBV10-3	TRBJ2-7	CATRLNVPYEQYF
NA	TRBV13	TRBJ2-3	CASSYTQGDTQYF
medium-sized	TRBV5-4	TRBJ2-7	CASSRDVGTYEQYF
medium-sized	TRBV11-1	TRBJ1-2	CASSLGDASGYTF
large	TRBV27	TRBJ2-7	CASSPRPGNEQYF
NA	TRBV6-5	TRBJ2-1	CASSPGTAYNEQFF
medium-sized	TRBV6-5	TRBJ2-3	CATSSRYGDTQYF
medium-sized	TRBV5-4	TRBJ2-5	CASSKGQNIGETQYF
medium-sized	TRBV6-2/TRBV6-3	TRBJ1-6	CASISTRQGITPLHF
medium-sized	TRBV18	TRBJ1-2	CASSPYRAYGYTF
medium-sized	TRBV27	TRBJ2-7	CASSVRGTYSYEQYF
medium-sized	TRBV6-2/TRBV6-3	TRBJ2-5	CASRVQGRETQYF
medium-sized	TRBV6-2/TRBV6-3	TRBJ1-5	CASSYGGTAGYSNQPQHF
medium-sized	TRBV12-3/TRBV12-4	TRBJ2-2	CASKFGMGGELFF
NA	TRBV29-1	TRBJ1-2	CSVAVAGRSDYGYTF
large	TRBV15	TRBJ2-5	CATSRAVVGQGAGETQYF
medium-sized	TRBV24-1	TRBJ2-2	CATSDLWGSANTGELFF
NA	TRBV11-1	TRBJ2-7	CASSLDRGPGGIYEQYF
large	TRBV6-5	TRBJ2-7	CASSSRGEQYF
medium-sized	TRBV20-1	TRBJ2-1	CSASRGLYNEQFF
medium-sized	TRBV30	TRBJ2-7	CAWSVGGGYEQYF
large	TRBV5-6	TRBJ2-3	CASSFGPDTQYF
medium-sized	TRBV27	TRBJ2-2	CASSTRTGLTTGELFF